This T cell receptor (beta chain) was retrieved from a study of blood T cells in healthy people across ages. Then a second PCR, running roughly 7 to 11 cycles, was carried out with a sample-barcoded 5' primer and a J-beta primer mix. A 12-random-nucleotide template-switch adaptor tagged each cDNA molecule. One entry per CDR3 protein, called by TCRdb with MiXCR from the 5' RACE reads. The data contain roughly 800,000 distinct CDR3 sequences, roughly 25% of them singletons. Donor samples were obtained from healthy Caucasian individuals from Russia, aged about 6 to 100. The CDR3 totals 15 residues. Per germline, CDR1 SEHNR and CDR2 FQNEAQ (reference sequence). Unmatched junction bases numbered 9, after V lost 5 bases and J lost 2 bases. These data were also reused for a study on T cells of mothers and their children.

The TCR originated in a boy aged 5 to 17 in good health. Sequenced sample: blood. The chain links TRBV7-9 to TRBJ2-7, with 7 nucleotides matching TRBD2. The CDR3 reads CASSPRLAVAYEQYF. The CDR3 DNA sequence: TGTGCCAGCAGCCCGAGACTAGCTGTGGCCTACGAGCAGTACTTC.